What follows is one T cell receptor (beta chain) and its context. No antigen is known for it. This specimen belongs to a study of neoadjuvant nivolumab and ipilimumab in lung cancer. Study context: Nivolumab 3 mg/kg was given days 1, 15 and 29, plus ipilimumab 1 mg/kg day 1 in combination. General study points: Resected tumors had greater TCR richness and clonality than uninvolved lung. Higher pretherapy blood TCR richness went with higher resected-tumor richness. From pretherapy to surgery, tumor richness and clonality rose with dual therapy.

TCRdb's copy holds only in-frame clones and misses some; the assay was immunoSEQ multiplex PCR. The sample lists 2,500 to 3,500 clones, 88% occurring once. Trimming took off 0 bases at V and 4 bases at J, with 10 bases between the two ends. Germline V lookup: CDR1 SGDLS, CDR2 YYNGEE. The CDR3 loop spans 15 amino acids. This clonotype was obtained from an adult with non-small cell lung cancer. Sequencing was performed on tumor tissue, taken after neoadjuvant nivolumab, alone or with ipilimumab, at or shortly before surgery. This sequence joins TRBV9 and TRBJ1-4; the D is unclear. The CDR3 DNA reads as TGTGCCAGCAGCGTAGACGGAATATTTAATGAAAAACTGTTTTTT. Protein: CASSVDGIFNEKLFF.